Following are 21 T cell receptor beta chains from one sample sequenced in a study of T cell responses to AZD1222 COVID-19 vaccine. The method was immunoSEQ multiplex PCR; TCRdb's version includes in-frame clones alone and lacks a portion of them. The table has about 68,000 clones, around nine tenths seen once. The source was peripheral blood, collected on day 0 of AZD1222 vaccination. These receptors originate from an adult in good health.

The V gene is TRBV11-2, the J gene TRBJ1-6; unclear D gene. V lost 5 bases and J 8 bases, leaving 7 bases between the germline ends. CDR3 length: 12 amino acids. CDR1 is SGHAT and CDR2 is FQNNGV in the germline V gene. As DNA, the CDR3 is TGTGCCAGCAGCCCATCCCATTCACCCCTCCACTTT. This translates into CASSPSHSPLHF.

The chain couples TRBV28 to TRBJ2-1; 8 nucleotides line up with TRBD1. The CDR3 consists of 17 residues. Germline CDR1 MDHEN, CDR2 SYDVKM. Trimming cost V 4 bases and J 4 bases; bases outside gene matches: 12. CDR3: CASSSMDRVDIYNEQFF. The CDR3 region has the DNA TGTGCCAGCAGTTCGATGGACAGGGTTGATATTTACAATGAGCAGTTCTTC.

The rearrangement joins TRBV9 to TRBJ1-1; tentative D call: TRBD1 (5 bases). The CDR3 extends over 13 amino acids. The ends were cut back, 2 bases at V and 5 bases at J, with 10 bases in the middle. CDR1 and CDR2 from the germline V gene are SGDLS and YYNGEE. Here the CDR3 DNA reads TGTGCCAGCAGCGTTTTGGGGGTAACTGAAGCTTTCTTT. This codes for CASSVLGVTEAFF.

The CDR3 loop reads CASSPIDPTDTQYF. The DNA of the CDR3 is TGTGCCAGCTCACCAATAGATCCCACAGATACGCAGTATTTT. The V call is TRBV18, the J call TRBJ2-3; D is ambiguous. This CDR3 is 14 amino acids long. The germline V gene has CDR1 KGHSH and CDR2 LQKENI. Trimming removed 2 bases at V and 2 bases at J, with 8 bases between. Variable domain in full (rest from reference TRBV18 and TRBJ2-3): NAGVMQNPRHLVRRRGQEARLRCSPMKGHSHVYWYRQLPEEGLKFMVYLQKENIIDESGMPKERFSAEFPKEGPSILRIQQVVRGDSAAYFCASSPIDPTDTQYFGPGTRLTVL.

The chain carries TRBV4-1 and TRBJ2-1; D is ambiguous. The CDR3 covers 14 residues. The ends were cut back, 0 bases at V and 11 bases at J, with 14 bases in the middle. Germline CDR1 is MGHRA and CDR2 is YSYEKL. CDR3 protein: CASSQDYTLRKQFF. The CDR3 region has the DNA TGCGCCAGCAGCCAAGACTACACACTAAGGAAGCAGTTCTTC.

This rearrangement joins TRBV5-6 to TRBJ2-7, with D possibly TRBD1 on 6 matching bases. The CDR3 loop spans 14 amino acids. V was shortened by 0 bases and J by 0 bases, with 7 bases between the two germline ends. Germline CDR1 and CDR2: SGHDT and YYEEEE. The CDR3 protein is CASSLGDNSYEQYF. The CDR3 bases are TGTGCCAGCAGCTTGGGGGACAACTCCTACGAGCAGTACTTC.

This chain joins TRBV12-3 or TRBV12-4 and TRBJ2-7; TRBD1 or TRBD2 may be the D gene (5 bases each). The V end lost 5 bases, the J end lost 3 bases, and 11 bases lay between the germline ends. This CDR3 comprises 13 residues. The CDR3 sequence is CASSRGLGYEQYF. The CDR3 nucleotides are TGTGCCAGCAGTCGGGGCCTGGGCTACGAGCAGTACTTC.

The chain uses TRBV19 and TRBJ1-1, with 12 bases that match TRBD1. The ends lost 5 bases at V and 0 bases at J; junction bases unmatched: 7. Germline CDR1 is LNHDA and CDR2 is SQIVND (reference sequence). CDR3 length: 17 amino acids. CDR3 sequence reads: CASSPGTGGRMNTEAFF. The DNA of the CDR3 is TGTGCCAGTAGTCCCGGGACAGGGGGCAGAATGAACACTGAAGCTTTCTTT.

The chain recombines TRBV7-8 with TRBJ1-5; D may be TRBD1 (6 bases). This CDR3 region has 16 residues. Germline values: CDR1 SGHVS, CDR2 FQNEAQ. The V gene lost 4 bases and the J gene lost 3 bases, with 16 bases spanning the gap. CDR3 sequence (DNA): TGTGCCAGCAGCTCCTACAGGGTATCCCTCAATCAGCCCCAGCATTTT. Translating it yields CASSSYRVSLNQPQHF.

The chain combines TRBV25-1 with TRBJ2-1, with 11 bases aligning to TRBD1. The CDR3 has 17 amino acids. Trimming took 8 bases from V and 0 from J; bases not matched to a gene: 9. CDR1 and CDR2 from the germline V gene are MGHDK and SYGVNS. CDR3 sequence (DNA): TGTGCCAGCCAGGACAGGGGGCTCCCAAGCTCCTACAATGAGCAGTTCTTC. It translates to CASQDRGLPSSYNEQFF.

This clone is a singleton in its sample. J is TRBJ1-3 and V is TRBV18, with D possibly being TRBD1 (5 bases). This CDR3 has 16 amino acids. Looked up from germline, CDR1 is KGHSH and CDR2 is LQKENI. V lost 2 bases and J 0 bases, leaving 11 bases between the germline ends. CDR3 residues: CASSPGTAHSGNTIYF. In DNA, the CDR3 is TGTGCCAGCTCACCAGGGACGGCGCACTCTGGAAACACCATATATTTT.

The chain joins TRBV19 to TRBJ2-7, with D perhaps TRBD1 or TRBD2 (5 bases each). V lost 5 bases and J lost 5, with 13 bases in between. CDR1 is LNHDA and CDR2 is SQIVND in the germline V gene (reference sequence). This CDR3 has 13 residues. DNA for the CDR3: TGTGCCAGTAGTTCGGGACGACCTAACGAGCAGTACTTC. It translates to CASSSGRPNEQYF.

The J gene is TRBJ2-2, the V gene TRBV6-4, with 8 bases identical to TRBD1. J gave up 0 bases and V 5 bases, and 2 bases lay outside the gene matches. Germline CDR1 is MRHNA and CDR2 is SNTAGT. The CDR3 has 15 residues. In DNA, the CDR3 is TGTGCCAGCAGTAGGGGACAGGCGAACACCGGGGAGCTGTTTTTT. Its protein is CASSRGQANTGELFF.

Written as DNA, the CDR3 is TGTGCCAGCAGCACCGCAGGGGGCGCTTACTATGGCTACACCTTC. Its protein product is CASSTAGGAYYGYTF. This chain connects TRBV5-8 to TRBJ1-2; 8 bases agree with TRBD1. The CDR3 is 15 residues long. The germline V gene encodes CDR1 SGHTS and CDR2 YDEGEE. The J segment lost 3 bases and the V segment lost 4 bases, leaving 8 bases of the junction unmatched.

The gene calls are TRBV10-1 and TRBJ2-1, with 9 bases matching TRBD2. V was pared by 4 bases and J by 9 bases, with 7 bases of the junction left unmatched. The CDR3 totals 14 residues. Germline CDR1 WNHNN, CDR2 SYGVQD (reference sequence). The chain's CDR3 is CASSVAGVEGEQFF. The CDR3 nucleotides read TGCGCCAGCAGTGTAGCGGGAGTAGAGGGTGAGCAGTTCTTC.

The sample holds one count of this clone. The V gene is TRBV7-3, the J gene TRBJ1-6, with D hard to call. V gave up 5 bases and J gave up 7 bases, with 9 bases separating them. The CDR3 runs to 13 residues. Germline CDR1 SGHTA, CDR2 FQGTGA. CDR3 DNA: TGTGCCAGCAGCGAATGGAGGAATTCACCCCTCCACTTT. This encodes CASSEWRNSPLHF.

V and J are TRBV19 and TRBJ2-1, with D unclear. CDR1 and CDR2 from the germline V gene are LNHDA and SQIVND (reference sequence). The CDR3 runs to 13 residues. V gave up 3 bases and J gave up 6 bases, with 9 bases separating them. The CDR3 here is CASSIISANEQFF. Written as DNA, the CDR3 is TGTGCCAGTAGTATCATTTCCGCCAATGAGCAGTTCTTC.

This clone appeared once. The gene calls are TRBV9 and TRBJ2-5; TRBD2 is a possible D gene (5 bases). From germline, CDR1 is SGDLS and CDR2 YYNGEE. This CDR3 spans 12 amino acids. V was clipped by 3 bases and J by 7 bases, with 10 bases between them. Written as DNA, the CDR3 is TGTGCCAGCAGCGCGGAAGGGAGGACCCAGTACTTC. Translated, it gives CASSAEGRTQYF.

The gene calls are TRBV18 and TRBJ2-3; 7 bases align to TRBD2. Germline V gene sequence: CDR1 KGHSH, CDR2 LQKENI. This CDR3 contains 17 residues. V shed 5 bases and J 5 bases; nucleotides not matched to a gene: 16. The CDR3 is CASSRQTSTAGVDTQYF. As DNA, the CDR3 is TGTGCCAGCTCAAGACAGACTAGCACGGCGGGAGTAGATACGCAGTATTTT.

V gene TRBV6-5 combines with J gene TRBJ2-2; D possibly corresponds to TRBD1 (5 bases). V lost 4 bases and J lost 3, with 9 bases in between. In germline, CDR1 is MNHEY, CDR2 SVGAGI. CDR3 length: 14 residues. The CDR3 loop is CASSFQGYTGELFF. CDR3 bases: TGTGCCAGCAGTTTCCAGGGTTACACCGGGGAGCTGTTTTTT.

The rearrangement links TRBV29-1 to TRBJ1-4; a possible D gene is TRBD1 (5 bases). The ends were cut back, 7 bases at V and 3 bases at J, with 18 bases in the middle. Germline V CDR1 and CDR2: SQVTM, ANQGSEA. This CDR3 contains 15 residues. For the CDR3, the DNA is TGCAGCGCCCCGCAAGGGACTCGGGCTAATGAAAAACTGTTTTTT. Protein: CSAPQGTRANEKLFF.